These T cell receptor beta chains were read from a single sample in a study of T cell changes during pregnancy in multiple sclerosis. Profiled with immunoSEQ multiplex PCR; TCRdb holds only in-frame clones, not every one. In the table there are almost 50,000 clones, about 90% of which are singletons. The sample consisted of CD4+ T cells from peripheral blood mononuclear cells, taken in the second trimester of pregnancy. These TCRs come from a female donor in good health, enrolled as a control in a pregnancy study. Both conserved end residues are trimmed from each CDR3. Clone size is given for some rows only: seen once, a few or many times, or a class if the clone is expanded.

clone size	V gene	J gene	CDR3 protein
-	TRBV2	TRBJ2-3	ASSTRRQDTDTQY
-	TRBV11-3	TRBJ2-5	ASSQSVGGLAQETQY
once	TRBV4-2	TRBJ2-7	ASSQDLTSGGVVNYEQY
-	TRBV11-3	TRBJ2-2	ASRALAPGELF
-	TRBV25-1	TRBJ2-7	ASSLQGQGDSYEQY
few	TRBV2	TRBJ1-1	ASSPDFMNTEAF
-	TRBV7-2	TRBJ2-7	ASSLASGTGEQY
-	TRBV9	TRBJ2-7	ASSVGGRSYEQY
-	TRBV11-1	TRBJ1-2	ASSRAVVTGANYGYT
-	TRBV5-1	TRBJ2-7	ASRVDSRRVYEQY
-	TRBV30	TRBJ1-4	AFDPDRNEKLF
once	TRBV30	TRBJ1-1	AWGMGGGTEAF
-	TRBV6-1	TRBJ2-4	ASSPREGGINIQY
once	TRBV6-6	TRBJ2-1	ASIDRYEQF
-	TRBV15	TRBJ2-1	VTSRDQGAAYNEQF
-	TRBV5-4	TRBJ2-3	ASSARGGTSGVQDTQY
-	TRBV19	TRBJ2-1	ASSIGVAGGWQYNEQF
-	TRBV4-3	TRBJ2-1	ASSQGAGAHNEQF
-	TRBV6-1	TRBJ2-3	ASRGLAPDTQY
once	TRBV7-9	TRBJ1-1	ASSLGLLNTEAF
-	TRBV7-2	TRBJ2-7	ASSWFQGFHNEQY
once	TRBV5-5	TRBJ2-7	ASSLDAGVGEQY
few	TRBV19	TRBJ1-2	ASRKTGQGSNYGYT
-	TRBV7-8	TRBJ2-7	ASSSKEDSRYEQY